A single sample gave rise to the 4 T cell receptor beta chains below, sequenced in a study of blood T cells in healthy people across ages. The use of a sample-barcoded 5' primer and a J-beta primer mix characterized a second PCR of about 7 to 12 cycles. TCRdb fed the 5' RACE reads into MiXCR, producing one record per CDR3 protein. The table records more than 900,000 distinct CDR3 sequences, almost 30% of them present only once. The data also belong to a second study, concerning T cells of mothers and their children.

Sequences were obtained from blood. The receptors here all came from a woman aged 40 to 50 in good health.

The genes are TRBV2 and TRBJ2-1, with 11 nucleotides matching TRBD2. Germline V gene sequence: CDR1 SNHLY, CDR2 FYNNEI. After removal of 5 bases from V and 8 bases from J, the junction contained 8 bases not matched to a gene. The CDR3 contains 15 residues. This CDR3 reads CASSSSSGGIYEQFF. The CDR3, as DNA: TGTGCCAGCAGTTCTTCTAGCGGGGGGATATATGAGCAGTTCTTC.

As concerns this clonotype: The germline gene is not matched at one end of the junction; a read error may be the cause. This sequence joins TRBV19 and TRBJ2-6; no clear D. CDR3 length equals 14 residues. Germline loops: CDR1 LNHDA, CDR2 SQIVND (reference sequence). The CDR3 loop is CASSIGSPGNVRTF. CDR3 nucleotide sequence: TGTGCCAGTAGTATAGGGTCCCCGGGCAACGTCCGGACTTTC.

The CDR3 DNA is TGTGCTAGTGGACTAGCGGGTCATACGGTCAATGAGCAGTTCTTC. Amino acids: CASGLAGHTVNEQFF. The V call is TRBV12-5, the J call TRBJ2-1, with 9 bases that match TRBD2. Germline V gives CDR1 LGHNT, CDR2 FRNRAP. The CDR3 loop spans 15 amino acids. V dropped 6 bases and J dropped 6; count of bases not matched to a gene: 9. The full variable domain, rest sourced from reference TRBV12-5 and TRBJ2-1, is DARVTQTPRHKVTEMGQEVTMRCQPILGHNTVFWYRQTMMQGLELLAYFRNRAPLDDSGMPKDRFSAEMPDATLATLKIQPSEPRDSAVYFCASGLAGHTVNEQFFGPGTRLTVL.

This chain uses TRBV12-3 or TRBV12-4 with TRBJ2-6; TRBD1 aligns across 7 bases. With V trimmed by 4 bases and J by 0 bases, 6 bases remained unmatched. The CDR3 has 17 residues. The DNA of the CDR3 is TGTGCCAGCAGTTCCCTGGGACAGCTCTCTGGGGCCAACGTCCTGACTTTC. Translated: CASSSLGQLSGANVLTF.